This TCR beta chain was sequenced in a study of preoperative IRX-2 immunotherapy in early breast cancer. The germline gives CDR1 LNHDA, CDR2 SQIVND (reference sequence). V dropped 3 bases and J dropped 6; count of bases not matched to a gene: 15. The CDR3 totals 17 residues. Treatment: preoperative locoregional IRX-2 cytokine immunotherapy. Samples came from a phase Ib trial of preoperative locoregional IRX-2 cytokine immunotherapy. The data were produced by immunoSEQ multiplex PCR, yet TCRdb's version contains in-frame clones alone and is incomplete. The sample lists roughly 99,000 clones; roughly 85% were seen once.

The chain has TRBV19 and TRBJ2-7, with 9 bases identical to TRBD1. This TCR derives from a human donor with breast cancer. The source was tumor tissue, collected after IRX-2 immunotherapy. The CDR3 sequence: CASSISGTGIVFGEQYF. DNA for the CDR3: TGTGCCAGTAGTATTTCTGGGACAGGGATAGTTTTTGGCGAGCAGTACTTC.